Listed below are T cell receptor beta chains from one sample, sequenced in a study of cytomegalovirus exposure and HLA in healthy donors. Profiled with immunoSEQ multiplex PCR; TCRdb holds only in-frame clones, not every one. The repertoire holds around 210,000 clones, with roughly 78% as singletons. Sequences were obtained from PBMCs. These receptors were collected from a boy aged 5-17 years in good health and CMV-seronegative. CDR3s include the opening cysteine and the closing phenylalanine or tryptophan. The order of the fields is J gene, clone size, V gene, D gene, CDR3 protein. The D gene is left open where the match is weak. A row's size may be missing; if present it is once, few, many or a size class.

TRBJ2-1 | . | TRBV6-5 | TRBD2 | CASSFSGRHEQFF
TRBJ1-4 | . | TRBV2 | . | CASSVYPNEKLFF
TRBJ1-5 | . | TRBV27 | . | CASSLGRGQPQHF
TRBJ2-1 | . | TRBV7-2 | . | CASSLEAGGSSYNEQFF
TRBJ2-2 | few | TRBV30 | TRBD1 | CAWSVGQGYTGELFF
TRBJ2-6 | . | TRBV2 | . | CASEGTTGANVLTF
TRBJ1-2 | . | TRBV7-2 | . | CASSLIGISNYGYTF
TRBJ1-4 | . | TRBV9 | . | CASSVGGGTNEKLFF
TRBJ1-5 | once | TRBV2 | TRBD1 | CASSGRTGPNQPQHF
TRBJ1-1 | few | TRBV10-1 | . | CASSESTWEGAFF
TRBJ2-5 | . | TRBV4-2 | TRBD2 | CASSQDRGGQETQYF
TRBJ2-1 | . | TRBV5-1 | TRBD1 | CASSLQGSSYNEQFF
TRBJ2-2 | once | TRBV5-1 | . | CASSIPTNTGELFF
TRBJ1-2 | few | TRBV29-1 | . | CSVDGGGLNYGYTF
TRBJ2-5 | . | TRBV11-3 | TRBD1 | CASSFRGQEETQYF
TRBJ1-2 | . | TRBV6-1 | TRBD1 | CASSAGQTNYGYTF
TRBJ2-7 | few | TRBV5-6 | . | CASSPGFSYEQYF
TRBJ1-1 | . | TRBV6-5 | . | CASSYSSSMNTEAFF
TRBJ1-5 | . | TRBV30 | . | CAWSVLQGQPQHF
TRBJ2-5 | . | TRBV5-4 | TRBD1 | CASRATGLETQYF
TRBJ2-1 | . | TRBV7-2 | . | CASSLHIGSRGGEQFF
TRBJ1-2 | . | TRBV19 | . | CASSIQAVSTNYGYTF
TRBJ2-7 | . | TRBV6-1 | TRBD2 | CASSDAGGSLEQYF
TRBJ2-1 | . | TRBV7-9 | TRBD2 | CASSPGEGSYNEQFF
TRBJ2-3 | . | TRBV25-1 | . | CASRFEGSTDTQYF
TRBJ2-5 | . | TRBV27 | . | CASSLSWGRNQETQYF
TRBJ2-7 | . | TRBV6-6 | . | CASKRSYEQYF
TRBJ2-7 | . | TRBV10-1 | . | CASSDHRAYEQYF
TRBJ2-1 | . | TRBV19 | . | CASRTSYNEQFF
TRBJ2-2 | few | TRBV5-1 | TRBD1 | CASSALGQGFTGELFF
TRBJ1-1 | . | TRBV5-1 | . | CASSLKFETGDTEAFF
TRBJ1-2 | . | TRBV5-1 | TRBD1 | CASSPRGAPLDGYTF
TRBJ2-7 | . | TRBV18 | TRBD2 | CASSPTLAGGNEQYF
TRBJ1-1 | . | TRBV30 | TRBD1 | CAWDRGRATEAFF
TRBJ1-2 | once | TRBV11-3 | . | CASSLRGNYGYTF
TRBJ1-6 | . | TRBV5-1 | TRBD1 | CASSLGDRGGSPLHF